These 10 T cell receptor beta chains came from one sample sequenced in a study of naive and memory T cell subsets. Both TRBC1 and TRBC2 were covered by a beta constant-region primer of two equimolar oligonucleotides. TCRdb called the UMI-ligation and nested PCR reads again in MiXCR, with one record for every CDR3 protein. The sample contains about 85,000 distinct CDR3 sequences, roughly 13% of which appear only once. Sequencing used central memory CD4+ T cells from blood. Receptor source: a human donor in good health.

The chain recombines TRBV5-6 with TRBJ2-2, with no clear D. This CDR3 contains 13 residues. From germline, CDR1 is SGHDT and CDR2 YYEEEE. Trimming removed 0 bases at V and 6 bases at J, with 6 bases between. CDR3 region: CASSLVWAGELFF. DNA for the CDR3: TGTGCCAGCAGCTTGGTATGGGCCGGGGAGCTGTTTTTT.

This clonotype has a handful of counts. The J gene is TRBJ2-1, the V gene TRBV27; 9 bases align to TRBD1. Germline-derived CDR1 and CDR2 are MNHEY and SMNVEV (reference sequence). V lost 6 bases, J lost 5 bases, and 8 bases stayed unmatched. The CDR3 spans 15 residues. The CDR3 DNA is TGTGCCAGCAGCCTCTCCTGGACAGGGGACAATGAGCAGTTCTTC. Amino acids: CASSLSWTGDNEQFF.

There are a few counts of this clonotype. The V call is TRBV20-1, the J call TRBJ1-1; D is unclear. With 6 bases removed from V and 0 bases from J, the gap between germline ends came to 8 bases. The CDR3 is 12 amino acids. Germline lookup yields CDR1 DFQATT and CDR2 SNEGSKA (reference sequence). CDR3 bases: TGCAGTGCCTACGGACTGAACACTGAAGCTTTCTTT. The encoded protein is CSAYGLNTEAFF.

CDR3 residues: CASSSPGTGNYEQYF. The CDR3 DNA follows: TGTGCCAGCAGCTCCCCCGGGACAGGTAACTACGAGCAGTACTTC. The chain has TRBV9 and TRBJ2-7, with 8 bases aligning to TRBD1. The CDR3 has 15 amino acids. The V gene's germline CDR1 is SGDLS and CDR2 YYNGEE. V dropped 4 bases and J dropped 3; count of bases not matched to a gene: 9.

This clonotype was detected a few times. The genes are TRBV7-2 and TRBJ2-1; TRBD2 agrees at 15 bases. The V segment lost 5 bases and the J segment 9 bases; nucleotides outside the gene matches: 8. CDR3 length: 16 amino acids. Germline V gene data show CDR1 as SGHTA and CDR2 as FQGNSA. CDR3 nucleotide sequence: TGTGCCAGCAGCCCGCAGGGACTAGCGGGGGGTGGTGAGCAGTTCTTC. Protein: CASSPQGLAGGGEQFF.

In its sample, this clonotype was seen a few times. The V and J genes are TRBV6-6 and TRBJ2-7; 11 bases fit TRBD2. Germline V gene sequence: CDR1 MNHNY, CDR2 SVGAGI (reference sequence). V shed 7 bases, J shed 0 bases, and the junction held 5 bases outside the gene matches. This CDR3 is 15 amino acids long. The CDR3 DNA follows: TGTGCCAGCACCGCTACTAGCGGGAGCTCCTACGAGCAGTACTTC. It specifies CASTATSGSSYEQYF.

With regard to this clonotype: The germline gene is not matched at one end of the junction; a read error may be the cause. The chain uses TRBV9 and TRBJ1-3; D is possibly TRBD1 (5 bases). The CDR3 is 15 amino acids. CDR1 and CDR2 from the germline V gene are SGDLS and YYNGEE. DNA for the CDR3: TGTGCCGGCAGCAGGGACCTCTACTCTGGAAACACCATATATTTT. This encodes CAGSRDLYSGNTIYF.

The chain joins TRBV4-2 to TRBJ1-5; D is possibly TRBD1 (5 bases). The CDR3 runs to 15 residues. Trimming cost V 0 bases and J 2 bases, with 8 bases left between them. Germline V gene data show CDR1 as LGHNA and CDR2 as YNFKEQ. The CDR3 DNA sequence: TGTGCCAGCAGCCAAGATGGGGGTGGCAATCAGCCCCAGCATTTT. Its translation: CASSQDGGGNQPQHF.

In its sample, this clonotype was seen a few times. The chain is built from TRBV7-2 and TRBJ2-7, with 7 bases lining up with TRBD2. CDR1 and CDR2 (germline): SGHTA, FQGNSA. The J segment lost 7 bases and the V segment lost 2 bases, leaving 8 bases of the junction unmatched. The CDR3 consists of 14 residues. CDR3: CASSLLRETGEQYF. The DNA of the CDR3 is TGTGCCAGCAGCTTATTGCGGGAGACGGGGGAGCAGTACTTC.

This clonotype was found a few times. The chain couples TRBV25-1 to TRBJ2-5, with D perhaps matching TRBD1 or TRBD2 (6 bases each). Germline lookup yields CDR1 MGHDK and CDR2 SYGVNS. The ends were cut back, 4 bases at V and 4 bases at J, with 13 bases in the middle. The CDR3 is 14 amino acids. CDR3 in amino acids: CASSAPGARETQYF. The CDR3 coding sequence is TGTGCCAGCAGTGCCCCGGGGGCGCGAGAGACCCAGTACTTC.